The source of this T cell receptor beta chain is a study of CD8+CD57+ T cells in acquired aplastic anemia. Study in general: The study obtained an average of 3.2 ug of DNA from sorted CD4+ and CD8+ cells.

Trimming at V came to 4 bases and at J to 2 bases, leaving 7 bases not matched to a gene. This CDR3 is built from 16 residues. CDR1 and CDR2 (germline): MNHNS, SASEGT. TCR beta VDJ and CDR3 profiles were obtained from a genomic DNA template. TCRdb re-called the reads through MiXCR, storing one row per CDR3 protein. Among approximately 65,000 distinct CDR3 sequences listed, around 50% were seen once. The gene calls are TRBV6-1 and TRBJ1-4; 7 positions agree with TRBD1. Sequenced sample: sorted CD4+, CD8+, or CD8+CD57+ T cells (not recorded which) from PBMCs. The receptor comes from a human donor in good health, serving as a control. The CDR3 loop reads CASSANPTGTNEKLFF. CDR3 sequence (DNA): TGTGCCAGCAGTGCTAACCCGACAGGGACTAATGAAAAACTGTTTTTT.